A single T cell receptor beta chain is shown here with its context. What it recognizes is unknown. The data belong to a study of T cell responses to AZD1222 COVID-19 vaccine. Study-wide results and limits: Sampling captured repertoires only after the peak T cell response.

The CDR3 has 16 residues. V gave up 4 bases and J gave up 1 base; unmatched junction bases: 7. Germline V gives CDR1 MGHRA, CDR2 YSYEKL. Repertoires were generated with immunoSEQ multiplex PCR, while TCRdb's copy carries only in-frame clones and drops some. This sample has 83,000 or so clones, with 86% found just once. The clonotype originates from an adult in good health. This sequence joins TRBV4-1 and TRBJ1-3; 7 bases align to TRBD1. The sequences come from peripheral blood, collected on day 0 of AZD1222 vaccination. CDR3 amino acids: CASSPQGGTSGNTIYF. The CDR3 DNA reads as TGCGCCAGCAGCCCCCAGGGGGGGACTTCTGGAAACACCATATATTTT.